This is a list of T cell receptor beta chains from one sample in a study of stem cell transplantation in POMP-related autoinflammatory disease. Data came from immunoSEQ multiplex PCR; TCRdb stores just in-frame clones and leaves some out. The data show roughly 70,000 clones, approximately 91% seen once. The specimen comprised CD4+ T cells from PBMCs, sampled after stem cell transplantation. Receptors originate from a human patient with POMP-related autoinflammation and immune dysregulation (PRAID). The T cells may partly be graft donor cells. Each CDR3 is given with its conserved first and last residue. Each record gives: D gene, J gene, V gene, CDR3 protein. A D gene is named only where the DNA matches it firmly.

TRBD1,TRBJ2-5,TRBV7-9,CASSLSLQFWDRKQETQYF
.,TRBJ1-1,TRBV6-1,CASSDNRVGEAFF
.,TRBJ2-7,TRBV10-3,CAMGAYSYEQYF
TRBD1,TRBJ2-7,TRBV30,CAWGTGGYEQYF
.,TRBJ1-1,TRBV23-1,CASRDSRARSGSTEAFF
.,TRBJ2-2,TRBV5-1,CASSQPGGTGELFF
.,TRBJ1-1,TRBV24-1,CATEASVNTEAFF
TRBD1,TRBJ1-2,TRBV5-1,CASSGGQGFGYTF
.,TRBJ1-1,TRBV11-2,CASSFSGVSTEAFF
.,TRBJ1-1,TRBV5-4,CASSLTGFEAFF
.,TRBJ2-3,TRBV7-2,CASSQAPSPDTQYF
TRBD2,TRBJ2-1,TRBV2,CASSASSGGVNEQFF
.,TRBJ1-2,TRBV7-8,CASSFLTTGEGPYGYTF
.,TRBJ1-1,TRBV5-1,CASSLGTQGVRTEAFF
TRBD1,TRBJ2-5,TRBV7-9,CASSLAGHRGETQYF
.,TRBJ2-6,TRBV18,CASSWTSSSGANVLTF
TRBD2,TRBJ2-1,TRBV28,CASTSRGAGGSSYNEQFF
TRBD1,TRBJ2-7,TRBV25-1,CASSPWGTGANEQYF
TRBD1,TRBJ2-5,TRBV28,CASSSPMPGTGGQETQYF